The 7 T cell receptor beta chains listed next were all sequenced from one sample in a study of T-cell reconstitution after alpha-beta-depleted transplantation in children. Unique molecular identifiers tagged the TCRbeta library. MiXCR, applied by TCRdb to the PCR reads, yields one record per CDR3 protein. The sample consists of about 230,000 distinct CDR3 sequences, more than 10% of them appearing once. The sequencing here drew on PBMCs from the stem cell graft donor, taken from the stem cell graft. The source of these receptors is a human donor who donated a stem cell graft to a child with acute lymphoblastic leukemia.

This clonotype has just one count. This may come from a read error, since a much larger clone is one base off. The chain carries TRBV20-1 and TRBJ2-4; D is tentatively TRBD1 or TRBD2 (5 bases each). V lost 5 bases and J lost 12, with 29 bases in between. In germline, CDR1 is DFQATT, CDR2 SNEGSKA (reference sequence). The CDR3 extends over 16 amino acids. The CDR3 spells CSAARDTKGWDDSQYF. CDR3 coding DNA: TGCAGTGCTGCTCGGGATACGAAGGGTTGGGACGACAGTCAGTACTTC.

This clonotype has a count of ten or more. This rearrangement joins TRBV7-2 to TRBJ2-1; 11 nucleotides line up with TRBD2. CDR1 SGHTA and CDR2 FQGNSA come from the germline V gene. The V and J ends lost 8 bases and 7 bases, in that order; junction bases with no gene match: 10. This CDR3 contains 15 residues. CDR3 sequence (DNA): TGTGCCAGCTCTTTACTAGCGGGGGCGGGTAATGAGCAGTTCTTC. This encodes CASSLLAGAGNEQFF.

The chain has TRBV10-3 and TRBJ1-4, with 7 nucleotides matching TRBD1. The V and J ends lost 0 bases and 2 bases, in that order; junction bases with no gene match: 12. The CDR3 is 19 residues long. Germline V lookup: CDR1 ENHRY, CDR2 SYGVKD. CDR3 sequence (DNA): TGTGCCATCAGTGAGTCGGAGAGGCGCAGGGGGAACACTAATGAAAAACTGTTTTTT. It yields the protein CAISESERRRGNTNEKLFF.

Regarding this clonotype: The missing conserved phenylalanine or tryptophan at the end of this CDR3 makes a read error likely. This rearrangement joins TRBV28 to TRBJ1-2, with no clear D. V gave up 5 bases and J gave up 1 base, with 8 bases separating them. Per the germline V gene, CDR1 is MDHEN and CDR2 is SYDVKM. This CDR3 has 13 residues. The DNA for the CDR3 is TGTGCCAGCAGTCCTGCCGTTAACTATGGCTACACCTCC. This encodes CASSPAVNYGYTS.

This clonotype was detected ten times or more. CDR3 loop: CASSQWETQYF. CDR3 bases: TGTGCCAGCAGTCAATGGGAGACCCAGTACTTC. This chain uses TRBV25-1 with TRBJ2-5; D is unresolved. CDR3 length: 11 residues. The germline CDR1 and CDR2 sequences are MGHDK and SYGVNS. V was cut by 5 bases and J by 5 bases, with 6 bases left in between. Full variable domain (remainder filled in from reference TRBV25-1 and TRBJ2-5): EADIYQTPRYLVIGTGKKITLECSQTMGHDKMYWYQQDPGMELHLIHYSYGVNSTEKGDLSSESTVSRIRTEHFPLTLESARPSHTSQYLCASSQWETQYFGPGTRLLVL.

This clonotype was seen many times. The chain links TRBV9 to TRBJ2-7, with TRBD1 matching 7 bases. Germline trimming cut 0 bases from V and 6 bases from J; bases unmatched to any gene: 12. The CDR3 extends over 16 amino acids. From germline, CDR1 is SGDLS and CDR2 YYNGEE. In DNA, the CDR3 is TGTGCCAGCAGCGTAGGGGCAGGGGGATATTTAAGCGAGCAGTACTTC. Its translation: CASSVGAGGYLSEQYF. The full variable domain, completed using reference TRBV9 and TRBJ2-7, is DSGVTQTPKHLITATGQRVTLRCSPRSGDLSVYWYQQSLDQGLQFLIQYYNGEERAKGNILERFSAQQFPDLHSELNLSSLELGDSALYFCASSVGAGGYLSEQYFGPGTRLTVT.

This clonotype was counted once. The CDR3 loop reads CASSLAPETYEQYF. The CDR3 DNA reads as TGTGCCAGCAGCCTCGCCCCGGAAACCTACGAGCAGTACTTC. The chain has TRBV5-4 and TRBJ2-7; unclear D gene. In germline, CDR1 is SGHNT, CDR2 YYREEE (reference sequence). The CDR3 totals 14 residues. V lost 4 bases and J lost 2, with 13 bases in between.